Following are 13 T cell receptor beta chains from one sample sequenced in a study of cytomegalovirus exposure and HLA in healthy donors (dated by TCRdb to between 2016 and 2019). Receptors were amplified or captured by the immunoSEQ multiplex PCR assay. For the multiplex PCR, a mixture combining 60 forward primers for TCR Vbeta segments and 13 reverse primers for TCR Jbeta segments was used. This immuneACCESS table, as held by TCRdb, lists in-frame sequences with V and J called but not all clones. Of the missing ones, under half trace to an unresolved V gene in checked studies; the others have no known cause. Present in this sample are under 200,000 clones, 80% to 90% of which were seen just once. Under 2% of the sample is in the top ten clones. Sequencing used PBMCs. These receptors all come from a woman between 18 and 30 years old in good health and CMV-seronegative.

The chain has TRBV19 and TRBJ1-5, with D maybe TRBD1 (6 bases). The CDR3 is made up of 14 amino acids. Looked up from germline, CDR1 is LNHDA and CDR2 is SQIVND (reference sequence). V gave up 4 bases and J gave up 7 bases, with 14 bases separating them. The CDR3 loop reads CASSTSGVGQPQHF. The CDR3 nucleotides are TGTGCCAGTAGTACCTCAGGGGTAGGACAGCCCCAGCATTTT. The entire variable domain, with the rest obtained from reference TRBV19 and TRBJ1-5, is as follows: DGGITQSPKYLFRKEGQNVTLSCEQNLNHDAMYWYRQDPGQGLRLIYYSQIVNDFQKGDIAEGYSVSREKKESFPLTVTSAQKNPTAFYLCASSTSGVGQPQHFGDGTRLSIL.

The chain recombines TRBV28 with TRBJ2-2; 9 nucleotides agree with TRBD1. The CDR3 is made up of 15 amino acids. The V segment lost 5 bases and the J segment 3 bases; nucleotides outside the gene matches: 4. Germline V gene data show CDR1 as MDHEN and CDR2 as SYDVKM. CDR3 amino acids: CASSVGTGHTGELFF. CDR3 DNA: TGTGCCAGCAGTGTTGGGACAGGGCACACCGGGGAGCTGTTTTTT. Drawing the rest from reference TRBV28 and TRBJ2-2, the complete variable domain is DVKVTQSSRYLVKRTGEKVFLECVQDMDHENMFWYRQDPGLGLRLIYFSYDVKMKEKGDIPEGYSVSREKKERFSLILESASTNQTSMYLCASSVGTGHTGELFFGEGSRLTVL.

The CDR3 loop is CASSIQGYHQPQHF. The CDR3, as DNA: TGTGCCAGTAGTATCCAGGGGTATCATCAGCCCCAGCATTTT. J is TRBJ1-5 and V is TRBV19, with D possibly being TRBD1 (6 bases). Trimming removed 3 bases at V and 5 bases at J, with 11 bases between. The V gene's germline CDR1 is LNHDA and CDR2 SQIVND (reference sequence). CDR3 size: 14 residues.

The chain combines TRBV28 with TRBJ1-1, with TRBD1 matching 8 bases. Trimming cost V 10 bases and J 5 bases; bases outside gene matches: 18. The CDR3 has 16 residues. Germline lookup yields CDR1 MDHEN and CDR2 SYDVKM. Here the CDR3 DNA reads TGTGCCACCGGGTTTTGGACAGGGTATCCGAGGACTGAAGCTTTCTTT. Protein: CATGFWTGYPRTEAFF.

The rearrangement uses TRBV7-9 and TRBJ2-5, with 8 bases fitting TRBD1. The CDR3 totals 14 residues. CDR1 and CDR2 from the germline V gene are SEHNR and FQNEAQ (reference sequence). J lost 2 bases, V lost 6 bases, and 5 bases had no gene match. The CDR3 region has the DNA TGTGCCAGCAGTCCGGACAGGGAGCAAGAGACCCAGTACTTC. Its translation is CASSPDREQETQYF.

This rearrangement joins TRBV18 to TRBJ2-7, with 9 nucleotides matching TRBD1. CDR3 length equals 14 residues. Germline V gene lookup returns CDR1 KGHSH and CDR2 LQKENI. With V trimmed by 3 bases and J by 2 bases, 2 bases remained unmatched. Here the CDR3 reads CASSPRQGAYEQYF. DNA for the CDR3: TGTGCCAGCTCACCGAGACAGGGGGCCTACGAGCAGTACTTC.

The gene calls are TRBV28 and TRBJ2-2; 8 positions match TRBD2. Trimming took 2 bases from V and 4 from J; bases not matched to a gene: 6. The CDR3 totals 16 residues. Germline assignment: CDR1 MDHEN and CDR2 SYDVKM. CDR3 nucleotides: TGTGCCAGCAGTTTACCGGGACTAGTCGGCACCGGGGAGCTGTTTTTT. Its protein product is CASSLPGLVGTGELFF.

In its sample, this clone was seen once. V usage is TRBV4-2 and J usage is TRBJ1-5; D unresolved. The V gene lost 0 bases and the J gene lost 0 bases, with 12 bases spanning the gap. This CDR3 is 17 amino acids long. In germline, CDR1 is LGHNA, CDR2 YNFKEQ. CDR3 DNA sequence: TGTGCCAGCAGCCAAGAGCGGGCACCGTATAGCAATCAGCCCCAGCATTTT. Translated, it gives CASSQERAPYSNQPQHF.

The V gene is TRBV12-5, the J gene TRBJ2-3; 10 bases line up with TRBD1. There are 17 residues in the CDR3. Germline CDR1 LGHNT, CDR2 FRNRAP. With V trimmed by 6 bases and J by 3 bases, 12 bases remained unmatched. Written as DNA, the CDR3 is TGTGCTAGTGGCCTCAACCTCCGGGACAGGGGAACAGATACGCAGTATTTT. This encodes CASGLNLRDRGTDTQYF.

J is TRBJ2-1 and V is TRBV15, with 9 bases identical to TRBD2. The ends lost 1 base at V and 6 bases at J; junction bases unmatched: 10. The CDR3 loop spans 17 amino acids. In germline, CDR1 is LNHNV, CDR2 YYDKDF (reference sequence). The CDR3 DNA sequence: TGTGCCACCAGCAGAGTCCTTGGCGGGGGGGCGTCCAATGAGCAGTTCTTC. Translated: CATSRVLGGGASNEQFF.

The genes are TRBV29-1 and TRBJ1-1, with a weak D call TRBD1 (6 bases). Per germline, CDR1 SQVTM and CDR2 ANQGSEA. Trimming removed 5 bases at V and 7 bases at J, with 17 bases between. This CDR3 has 13 residues. The DNA for the CDR3 is TGCAGCGTTAGGACCCCAGGGGTAGGTGAAGCTTTCTTT. Amino acids: CSVRTPGVGEAFF.

The rearrangement links TRBV11-2 to TRBJ2-1; D is ambiguous. Trimming took off 7 bases at V and 7 bases at J, with 20 bases between the two ends. Per germline, CDR1 SGHAT and CDR2 FQNNGV. The CDR3 loop spans 15 amino acids. Here the CDR3 DNA reads TGTGCCAGCAACAAAGCCCCCCGGCAGACAAATGAGCAGTTCTTC. Protein sequence: CASNKAPRQTNEQFF.

This clone was observed a single time. This sequence joins TRBV4-1 and TRBJ2-3; 8 nucleotides align to TRBD2. V gave up 4 bases and J gave up 3 bases; unmatched junction bases: 6. The CDR3 consists of 15 residues. Germline-derived CDR1 and CDR2 are MGHRA and YSYEKL. The CDR3 spells CASSPISGITDTQYF. In nucleotides, the CDR3 is TGCGCCAGCAGCCCTATTAGCGGGATTACAGATACGCAGTATTTT.